This entry describes one TCR beta chain. Its antigen remains unidentified. CDR3 size: 17 residues. V gave up 4 bases and J gave up 1 base; unmatched junction bases: 13. The germline V gene has CDR1 SGHRS and CDR2 YFSETQ. Sequencing was performed with immunoSEQ multiplex PCR; in TCRdb, only in-frame clones are kept and a portion is missing. The data contain more than 300,000 clones, 86% of them singletons. The data were obtained in a study of Ad26.COV2.S vaccination and SARS-CoV-2 variants. Study-wide background: Among those in the COV1001 Ad26.COV2.S trial arm was the donor. Intramuscularly, Ad26.COV2.S was given either once or twice, 56 days apart.

As for treatment: around 19 received Ad26.COV2.S at low or high dose, single or two shots; roughly five received placebo; per-sample allocation not given. Sampling was done on day 63 after the first vaccine or placebo injection. It was Wuhan-strain SARS-CoV-2 spike that the Ad26 vaccine vector expressed. Whole-study results and caveats: Reported findings describe substantial breadth in spike-specific CD8+ and CD4+ T cell responses following vaccination.

Sequences were derived from peripheral blood, sampled in a trial of Ad26.COV2.S vaccine versus placebo. The TCR sequence derives from a person aged 18 to 59 who received the Ad26.COV2.S COVID-19 vaccine or a placebo. This chain uses TRBV5-1 with TRBJ1-1; TRBD1 agrees at 7 bases. The CDR3 spells CASSRDRELLPNTEAFF. The CDR3 region has the DNA TGCGCCAGCAGCCGCGACAGGGAACTACTCCCGAACACTGAAGCTTTCTTT.